One and the same sample provided the 21 T cell receptor beta chains below, sequenced in a study of T cell responses to AZD1222 COVID-19 vaccine. The protocol was immunoSEQ multiplex PCR, while the TCRdb copy is restricted to in-frame clones and leaves out a portion. The sample records some 80,000 clones, about nine tenths being singletons. The source was peripheral blood, collected 28 days after the second AZD1222 dose. The receptors come from an adult who received the AZD1222 COVID-19 vaccine.

This chain uses TRBV30 with TRBJ1-1; D may be TRBD1 (6 bases). From germline, CDR1 is GTSNPN and CDR2 SVGIG (reference sequence). The CDR3 covers 15 residues. V lost 1 base, J lost 8 bases, and 20 bases lay in between. CDR3 sequence reads: CAWSEGEGGGWEAFF. CDR3 coding DNA: TGTGCCTGGAGTGAAGGGGAAGGGGGTGGTTGGGAAGCTTTCTTT.

The V and J genes are TRBV11-3 and TRBJ2-3, with 8 bases that match TRBD2. Germline assignment: CDR1 SGHNT and CDR2 YENEEA. CDR3 size: 14 residues. J lost 5 bases, V lost 5 bases, and 6 bases had no gene match. CDR3 amino acids: CASSPGGPGDTQYF. The CDR3 DNA is TGTGCCAGCAGCCCGGGGGGGCCAGGAGATACGCAGTATTTT.

This sequence joins TRBV6-2 or TRBV6-3 and TRBJ1-2, with 9 bases identical to TRBD1. This CDR3 is built from 15 residues. The germline CDR1 and CDR2 sequences are MNHEY and SVGEGT. V was pared by 6 bases and J by 4 bases, with 9 bases of the junction left unmatched. CDR3 region: CASSDGDREIYGYTF. In DNA, the CDR3 is TGTGCCAGCAGCGATGGGGACAGGGAAATCTATGGCTACACCTTC.

The chain has TRBV5-4 and TRBJ2-7, with unresolved D. V shed 1 base and J shed 6 bases, with 5 bases lying between them. The CDR3 spans 11 residues. Germline V gives CDR1 SGHNT, CDR2 YYREEE (reference sequence). This chain's CDR3 is CASSLCFEQYF. In DNA form, the CDR3 reads TGTGCCAGCAGCTTGTGTTTCGAGCAGTACTTC. Using reference TRBV5-4 and TRBJ2-7 for the parts outside the CDR3, the full variable domain is ETGVTQSPTHLIKTRGQQVTLRCSSQSGHNTVSWYQQALGQGPQFIFQYYREEENGRGNFPPRFSGLQFPNYSSELNVNALELDDSALYLCASSLCFEQYFGPGTRLTVT.

The chain links TRBV3-1 (or the pseudogene TRBV3-2) to TRBJ2-1, with D perhaps TRBD2 (6 bases). V was pared by 2 bases and J by 2 bases, with 16 bases between. This CDR3 is 17 amino acids long. Germline CDR1 and CDR2: LGHDT and YNNKEL (reference sequence). The CDR3: CASSQWLARDPYNEQFF. In DNA form, the CDR3 reads TGTGCCAGCAGCCAATGGCTAGCGCGCGACCCCTACAATGAGCAGTTCTTC.

The chain joins TRBV7-9 to TRBJ1-5; no definite D call. The V end lost 5 bases, the J end lost 6 bases, and 11 bases lay between the germline ends. The CDR3 contains 13 residues. Germline CDR1 is SEHNR and CDR2 is FQNEAQ (reference sequence). The CDR3 DNA reads as TGTGCCAGCAGCGTAAGCCAGGTTCAGCCCCAGCATTTT. Its translation: CASSVSQVQPQHF.

The chain recombines TRBV19 with TRBJ2-5; TRBD1 matches at 8 bases. The CDR3 consists of 14 residues. The V and J ends lost 6 bases and 2 bases, in that order; junction bases with no gene match: 5. The germline gives CDR1 LNHDA, CDR2 SQIVND (reference sequence). The CDR3 is CASRRQGRQETQYF. Here the CDR3 DNA reads TGTGCCAGTAGGAGACAGGGGAGGCAAGAGACCCAGTACTTC. The variable domain in full, completed from reference TRBV19 and TRBJ2-5, reads DGGITQSPKYLFRKEGQNVTLSCEQNLNHDAMYWYRQDPGQGLRLIYYSQIVNDFQKGDIAEGYSVSREKKESFPLTVTSAQKNPTAFYLCASRRQGRQETQYFGPGTRLLVL.

The chain couples TRBV9 to TRBJ1-2; 9 bases line up with TRBD1. J lost 3 bases, V lost 4 bases, and 1 base had no gene match. The CDR3 runs 13 residues. Germline values: CDR1 SGDLS, CDR2 YYNGEE. CDR3 residues: CASSRDRDYGYTF. The CDR3 DNA reads TGTGCCAGCAGCCGGGACAGGGACTATGGCTACACCTTC. The entire variable domain, with the rest obtained from reference TRBV9 and TRBJ1-2, is as follows: DSGVTQTPKHLITATGQRVTLRCSPRSGDLSVYWYQQSLDQGLQFLIQYYNGEERAKGNILERFSAQQFPDLHSELNLSSLELGDSALYFCASSRDRDYGYTFGSGTRLTVV.

CDR3 in amino acids: CASSLEWGHPSYEQYF. The CDR3 DNA reads as TGCGCCAGCAGCTTGGAATGGGGCCACCCCTCCTACGAGCAGTACTTC. This chain links TRBV5-1 with TRBJ2-7; the D gene is possibly TRBD1 (5 bases). Germline assignment: CDR1 SGHRS and CDR2 YFSETQ. This CDR3 spans 16 amino acids. V lost 0 bases and J lost 0, with 13 bases in between.

This clone was detected once. The rearrangement links TRBV30 to TRBJ1-1; 10 bases line up with TRBD1. Trimming took 7 bases from V and 1 from J; bases not matched to a gene: 6. The germline gives CDR1 GTSNPN, CDR2 SVGIG (reference sequence). The CDR3 is 14 amino acids. CDR3 bases: TGTGCCTTGTTCAGGGACAGGGGGAACACTGAAGCTTTCTTT. Its protein is CALFRDRGNTEAFF.

This chain links TRBV2 with TRBJ1-4; possibly TRBD1 for D (5 bases). CDR3 length equals 14 residues. Trimming removed 10 bases from V and 5 bases from J, with 17 bases in between. Per the germline V gene, CDR1 is SNHLY and CDR2 is FYNNEI. The chain's CDR3 is CATDYPGRNEKLFF. The CDR3 DNA reads TGTGCCACGGATTACCCGGGACGGAATGAAAAACTGTTTTTT.

The chain recombines TRBV4-1 with TRBJ2-2; D ambiguous. Germline V gene lookup returns CDR1 MGHRA and CDR2 YSYEKL. The CDR3 loop spans 17 amino acids. Trimming left V 3 bases short and J 4 bases short, with 18 bases between. This CDR3 is CASSQGRKSWGTGELFF. The CDR3 nucleotides are TGCGCCAGCAGCCAGGGCCGTAAGAGCTGGGGCACCGGGGAGCTGTTTTTT.

This CDR3 reads CATSDLGDSLGEQFF. The CDR3 coding sequence is TGTGCCACCAGTGATTTGGGGGACTCCTTGGGTGAGCAGTTCTTC. This chain links TRBV24-1 with TRBJ2-1, with D tentatively TRBD2 (6 bases). V lost 0 bases to trimming and J lost 9 bases, with 14 bases between them. This CDR3 is 15 amino acids long. The V gene's germline CDR1 is KGHDR and CDR2 SFDVKD.

V gene TRBV27 combines with J gene TRBJ2-1; D is perhaps TRBD2 (6 bases). V was shortened by 6 bases and J by 5 bases, with 14 bases between the two germline ends. Germline V gives CDR1 MNHEY, CDR2 SMNVEV (reference sequence). The CDR3 is 14 residues long. CDR3 nucleotide sequence: TGTGCCAGCAGCCGACTCCCTAGCGACAATGAGCAGTTCTTC. It encodes CASSRLPSDNEQFF.

This clone came up once. This CDR3 reads CASSPLRYNEQFF. CDR3 coding DNA: TGTGCCAGCAGCCCCTTACGGTACAATGAGCAGTTCTTC. The rearrangement joins TRBV7-2 to TRBJ2-1; D unclear. This CDR3 has 13 amino acids. Germline CDR1 and CDR2: SGHTA and FQGNSA. V was trimmed by 5 bases and J by 4 bases, leaving 9 bases between them.

J is TRBJ2-5 and V is TRBV10-3; TRBD1 might be the D (7 bases). Looked up from germline, CDR1 is ENHRY and CDR2 is SYGVKD. Trimming removed 6 bases from V and 5 bases from J, with 31 bases in between. The CDR3 spans 19 residues. The CDR3, as DNA: TGTGCCATCAGACCATCTTCCATTAACCGGGACAGCGGGCAGGAGACCCAGTACTTC. It yields the protein CAIRPSSINRDSGQETQYF.

V is TRBV9 and J is TRBJ1-2; TRBD1 agrees at 8 bases. CDR3 length: 13 residues. V was pared by 0 bases and J by 7 bases, with 2 bases of the junction left unmatched. CDR1 and CDR2 from the germline V gene are SGDLS and YYNGEE. The CDR3 region is CASSVDGTGGYTF. Here the CDR3 DNA reads TGTGCCAGCAGCGTAGACGGGACAGGTGGCTACACCTTC.

The chain links TRBV27 to TRBJ1-5; 8 bases match TRBD1. CDR3 length: 16 residues. In germline, CDR1 is MNHEY, CDR2 SMNVEV (reference sequence). The V segment lost 1 base and the J segment 2 bases; nucleotides outside the gene matches: 4. The CDR3 DNA follows: TGTGCCAGCAGTTTATTTTCACAGGGGGGCAATCAGCCCCAGCATTTT. Encoded protein: CASSLFSQGGNQPQHF.

The gene calls are TRBV10-3 and TRBJ1-4, with no clear D. The CDR3 contains 15 residues. Germline assignment: CDR1 ENHRY and CDR2 SYGVKD. V was shortened by 0 bases and J by 1 base, with 6 bases between the two germline ends. The CDR3 is CAISESWGTNEKLFF. The CDR3 nucleotides are TGTGCCATCAGTGAGTCGTGGGGAACTAATGAAAAACTGTTTTTT.

This clone was detected once. This chain joins TRBV30 and TRBJ1-2; D gene uncertain. Germline values: CDR1 GTSNPN, CDR2 SVGIG (reference sequence). V was shortened by 4 bases and J by 0 bases, with 12 bases between the two germline ends. The CDR3 has 14 residues. The CDR3 bases are TGTGCCTGGACCGGACGGTTGACTAACTATGGCTACACCTTC. Its translation is CAWTGRLTNYGYTF.

In its sample, this clone was seen a few times. The chain joins TRBV19 to TRBJ1-2; 8 bases line up with TRBD1. The germline CDR1 and CDR2 sequences are LNHDA and SQIVND (reference sequence). V was pared by 5 bases and J by 4 bases, with 3 bases of the junction left unmatched. The CDR3 is 13 amino acids. CDR3 sequence reads: CASSLGQVYGYTF. The CDR3 coding sequence is TGTGCCAGTAGTTTGGGACAGGTCTATGGCTACACCTTC. Together with reference TRBV19 and TRBJ1-2, the CDR3 gives the full variable domain: DGGITQSPKYLFRKEGQNVTLSCEQNLNHDAMYWYRQDPGQGLRLIYYSQIVNDFQKGDIAEGYSVSREKKESFPLTVTSAQKNPTAFYLCASSLGQVYGYTFGSGTRLTVV.